This TCR beta chain was profiled in a study of T cell clonality in common variable immunodeficiency. Study-level results: Common variable immunodeficiency TCR beta sequences reportedly had fewer deletions and N-nucleotide insertions.

A remark on this clone: Its specificity is unknown. The read terminates 3 residues ahead of where the CDR3 ends, so the germline J gene completes it.

This CDR3 region has 14 residues. Germline V gene sequence: CDR1 SNHLY, CDR2 FYNNEI. Trimming shortened V by 3 bases and J by 6 bases, and 14 bases separated the two germline ends. CVID and control samples used equivalent genomic DNA input. Sequencing was performed with immunoSEQ multiplex PCR; in TCRdb, only in-frame clones are kept and a portion is missing. The listing records fewer than 8,500 clones. CVID meant reduced serum IgG, IgA and/or IgM plus specific antibody deficiency. The V call is TRBV2, the J call TRBJ1-2; possibly TRBD1 for D (5 bases). The sequencing input was peripheral blood mononuclear cells. This TCR derives from a human donor with common variable immunodeficiency. The CDR3 DNA, read in part, is TGTGCCAGCAGTGACGAGCGCCCGGGGGATGGC. This sequence encodes CASSDERPGDG. The CDR3 in full is CASSDERPGDGYTF. The whole variable domain, remainder taken from reference TRBV2 and TRBJ1-2, is EPEVTQTPSHQVTQMGQEVILRCVPISNHLYFYWYRQILGQKVEFLVSFYNNEISEKSEIFDDQFSVERPDGSNFTLKIRSTKLEDSAMYFCASSDERPGDGYTFGSGTRLTVV.